This paragraph reports one TCR beta chain. Antigen specificity is unknown. This sequence is one base from a far larger clone and is likely a read error. PCR employed 60 Vbeta and 13 Jbeta primers. Profiling relied on immunoSEQ multiplex PCR, and the TCRdb table lists in-frame clones only, not all of them. Of approximately 88,000 clones listed, around 60% were seen once; the top ten hold more than 2.5%. These data originate in a study of cytomegalovirus exposure and HLA in healthy donors. Overall study findings and caveats: The classifier was said to identify cytomegalovirus status with high specificity and sensitivity. For most TCR beta V segments, an earlier analysis put the productive rate at about 87% or about 30% of the time. Indistinguishable V segments, including TRBV6-2 and TRBV6-3, were excluded.

The CDR3 sequence is 14 residues long. The V gene's germline CDR1 is SGHDT and CDR2 YYEEEE. The rearrangement links TRBV5-6 to TRBJ1-2, with D hard to call. Sequenced: PBMCs. The receptor comes from a man in his sixties in good health and CMV-seronegative. CDR3 DNA: TGTGCCTGCAGCTTAGAGATCCAACGCTATGGCTACACCTTC. Its protein product is CACSLEIQRYGYTF.